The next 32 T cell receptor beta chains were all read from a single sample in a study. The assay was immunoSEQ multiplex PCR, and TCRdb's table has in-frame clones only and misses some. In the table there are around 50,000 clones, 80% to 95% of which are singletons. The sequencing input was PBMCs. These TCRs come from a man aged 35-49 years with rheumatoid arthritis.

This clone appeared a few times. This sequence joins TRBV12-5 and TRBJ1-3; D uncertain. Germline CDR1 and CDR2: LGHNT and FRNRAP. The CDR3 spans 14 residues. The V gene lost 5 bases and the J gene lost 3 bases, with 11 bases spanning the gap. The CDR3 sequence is CASGPSPVGNTIYF. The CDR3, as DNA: TGTGCTAGTGGTCCATCGCCAGTTGGAAACACCATATATTTT.

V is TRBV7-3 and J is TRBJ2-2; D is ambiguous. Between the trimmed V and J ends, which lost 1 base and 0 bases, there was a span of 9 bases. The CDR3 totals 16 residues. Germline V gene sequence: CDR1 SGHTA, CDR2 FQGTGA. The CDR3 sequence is CASSLNTHANTGELFF. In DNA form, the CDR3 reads TGTGCCAGCAGCTTAAATACACACGCGAACACCGGGGAGCTGTTTTTT.

CDR3 protein: CASSRDIGTEAFF. The CDR3 DNA sequence: TGTGCCAGCAGCCGCGATATTGGCACTGAAGCTTTCTTT. The chain links TRBV3-1 (or the pseudogene TRBV3-2) to TRBJ1-1; D not resolved. Germline CDR1 reads LGHDT; CDR2 reads YNNKEL (reference sequence). The CDR3 loop spans 13 amino acids. Trimming took 4 bases from V and 4 from J, leaving 10 bases between them.

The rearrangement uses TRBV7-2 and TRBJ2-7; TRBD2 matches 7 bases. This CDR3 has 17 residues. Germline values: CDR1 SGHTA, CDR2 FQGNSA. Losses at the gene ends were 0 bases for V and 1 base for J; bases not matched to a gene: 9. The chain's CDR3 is CASSLARLAGDSYEQYF. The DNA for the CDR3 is TGTGCCAGCAGCTTAGCGCGCTTAGCGGGTGATTCCTACGAGCAGTACTTC.

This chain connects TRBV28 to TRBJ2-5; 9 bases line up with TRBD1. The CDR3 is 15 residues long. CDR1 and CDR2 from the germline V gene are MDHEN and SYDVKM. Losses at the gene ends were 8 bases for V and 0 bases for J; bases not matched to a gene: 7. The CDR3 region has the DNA TGTGCCAGCCCACCGGGACAGGGTAACCAAGAGACCCAGTACTTC. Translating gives CASPPGQGNQETQYF.

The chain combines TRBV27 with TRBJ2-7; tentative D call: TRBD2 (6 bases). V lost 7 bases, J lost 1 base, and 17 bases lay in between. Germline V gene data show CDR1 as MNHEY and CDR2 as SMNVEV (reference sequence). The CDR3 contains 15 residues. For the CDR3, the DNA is TGTGCCAGCACCGTCGGGGTAGGAGGGTCCTACGAGCAGTACTTC. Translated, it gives CASTVGVGGSYEQYF.

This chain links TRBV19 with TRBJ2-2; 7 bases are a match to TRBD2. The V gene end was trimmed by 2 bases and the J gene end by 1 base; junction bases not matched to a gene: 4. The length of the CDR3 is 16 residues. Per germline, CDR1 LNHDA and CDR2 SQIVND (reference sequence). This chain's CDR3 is CASSIKAGLNTGELFF. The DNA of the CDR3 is TGTGCCAGTAGTATAAAAGCGGGACTGAACACCGGGGAGCTGTTTTTT.

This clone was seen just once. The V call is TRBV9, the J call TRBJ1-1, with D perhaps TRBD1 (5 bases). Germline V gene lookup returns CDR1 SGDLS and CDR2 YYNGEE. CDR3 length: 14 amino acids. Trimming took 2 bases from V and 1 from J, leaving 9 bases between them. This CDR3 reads CASSVFGQNTEAFF. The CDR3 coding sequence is TGTGCCAGCAGCGTTTTCGGACAGAACACTGAAGCTTTCTTT.

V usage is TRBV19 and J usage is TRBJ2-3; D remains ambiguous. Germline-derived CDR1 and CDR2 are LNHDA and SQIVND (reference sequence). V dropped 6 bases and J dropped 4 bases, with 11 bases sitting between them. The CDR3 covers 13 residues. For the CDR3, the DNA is TGTGCCAGTAGGCTACTACGGGCAGATACGCAGTATTTT. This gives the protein CASRLLRADTQYF.

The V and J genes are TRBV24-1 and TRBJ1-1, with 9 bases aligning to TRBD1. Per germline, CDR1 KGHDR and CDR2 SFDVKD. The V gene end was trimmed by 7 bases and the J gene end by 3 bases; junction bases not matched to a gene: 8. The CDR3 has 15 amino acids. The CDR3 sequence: CATRGQGIKDTEAFF. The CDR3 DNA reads TGTGCCACCAGAGGACAGGGGATTAAGGACACTGAAGCTTTCTTT.

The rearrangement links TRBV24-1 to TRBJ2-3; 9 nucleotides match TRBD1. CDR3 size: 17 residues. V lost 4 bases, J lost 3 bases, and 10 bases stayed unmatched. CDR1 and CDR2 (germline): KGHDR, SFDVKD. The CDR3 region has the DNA TGTGCCACCAGTGACACCCGCGGGACAGGGCAGACAGATACGCAGTATTTT. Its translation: CATSDTRGTGQTDTQYF.

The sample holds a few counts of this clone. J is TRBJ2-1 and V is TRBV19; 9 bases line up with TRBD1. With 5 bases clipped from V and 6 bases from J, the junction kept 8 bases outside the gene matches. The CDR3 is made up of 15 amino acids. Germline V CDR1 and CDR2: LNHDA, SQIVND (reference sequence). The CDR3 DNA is TGTGCCAGTAGTGTGGTGACAGGGGGATCCAATGAGCAGTTCTTC. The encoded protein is CASSVVTGGSNEQFF.

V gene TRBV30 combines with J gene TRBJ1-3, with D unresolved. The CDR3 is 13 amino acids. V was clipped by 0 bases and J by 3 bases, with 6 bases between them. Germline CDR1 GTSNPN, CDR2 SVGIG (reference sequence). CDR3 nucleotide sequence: TGTGCCTGGAGTGTGTCTGATGGAAACACCATATATTTT. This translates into CAWSVSDGNTIYF.

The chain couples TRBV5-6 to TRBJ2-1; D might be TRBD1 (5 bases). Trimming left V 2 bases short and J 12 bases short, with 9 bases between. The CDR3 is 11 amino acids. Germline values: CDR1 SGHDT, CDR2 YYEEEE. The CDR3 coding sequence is TGTGCCAGCAGCTTAAGGACAACGCAGTTCTTC. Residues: CASSLRTTQFF.

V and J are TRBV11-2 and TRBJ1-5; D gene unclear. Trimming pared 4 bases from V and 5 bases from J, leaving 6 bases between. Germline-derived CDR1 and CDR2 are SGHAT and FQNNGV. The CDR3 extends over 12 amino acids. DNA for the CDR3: TGTGCCAGCAGCTCTCAAGATCAGCCCCAGCATTTT. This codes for CASSSQDQPQHF.

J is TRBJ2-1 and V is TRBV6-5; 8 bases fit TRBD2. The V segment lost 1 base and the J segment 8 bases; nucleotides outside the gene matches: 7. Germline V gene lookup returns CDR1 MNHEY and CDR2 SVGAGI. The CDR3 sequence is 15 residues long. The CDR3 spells CASSYWTSGGDEQFF. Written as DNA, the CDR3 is TGTGCCAGCAGTTACTGGACCAGCGGGGGTGATGAGCAGTTCTTC.

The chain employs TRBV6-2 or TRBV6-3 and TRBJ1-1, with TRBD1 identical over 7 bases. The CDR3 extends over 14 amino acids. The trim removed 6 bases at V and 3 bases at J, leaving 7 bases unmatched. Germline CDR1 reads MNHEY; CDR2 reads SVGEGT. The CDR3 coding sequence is TGTGCCAGCAGCCTAAGGGGGCGGGACACTGAAGCTTTCTTT. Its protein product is CASSLRGRDTEAFF.

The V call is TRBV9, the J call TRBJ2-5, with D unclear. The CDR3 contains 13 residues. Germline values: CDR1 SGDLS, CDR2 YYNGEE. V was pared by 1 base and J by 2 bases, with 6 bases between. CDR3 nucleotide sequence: TGTGCCAGCAGCGTAAAGGCTCAAGAGACCCAGTACTTC. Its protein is CASSVKAQETQYF.

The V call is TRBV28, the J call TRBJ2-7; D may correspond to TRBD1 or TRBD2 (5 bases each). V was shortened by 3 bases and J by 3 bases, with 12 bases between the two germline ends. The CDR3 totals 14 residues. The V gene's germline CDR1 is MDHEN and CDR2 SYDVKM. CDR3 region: CASSLRGSGYEQYF. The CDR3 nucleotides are TGTGCCAGCAGTTTGAGGGGTTCGGGCTACGAGCAGTACTTC. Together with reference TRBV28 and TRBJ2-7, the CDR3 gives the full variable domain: DVKVTQSSRYLVKRTGEKVFLECVQDMDHENMFWYRQDPGLGLRLIYFSYDVKMKEKGDIPEGYSVSREKKERFSLILESASTNQTSMYLCASSLRGSGYEQYFGPGTRLTVT.

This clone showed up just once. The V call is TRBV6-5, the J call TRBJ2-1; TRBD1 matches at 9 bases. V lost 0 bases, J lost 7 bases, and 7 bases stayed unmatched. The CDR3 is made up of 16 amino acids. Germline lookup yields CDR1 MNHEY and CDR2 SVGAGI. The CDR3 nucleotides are TGTGCCAGCAGTTACTCGACAGGGGGAAGTACGAATGAGCAGTTCTTC. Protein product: CASSYSTGGSTNEQFF.

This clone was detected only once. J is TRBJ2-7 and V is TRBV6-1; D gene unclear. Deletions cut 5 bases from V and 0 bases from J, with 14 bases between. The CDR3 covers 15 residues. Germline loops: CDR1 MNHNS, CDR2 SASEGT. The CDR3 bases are TGTGCCAGCAGTTCCCGCCACCAGGTCTCCTACGAGCAGTACTTC. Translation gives CASSSRHQVSYEQYF.

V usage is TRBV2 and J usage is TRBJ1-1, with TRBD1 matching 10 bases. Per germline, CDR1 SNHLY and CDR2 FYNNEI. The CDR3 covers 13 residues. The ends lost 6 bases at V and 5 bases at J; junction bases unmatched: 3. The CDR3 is CASSGQGVTEAFF. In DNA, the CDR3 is TGTGCCAGCAGCGGACAGGGGGTTACTGAAGCTTTCTTT.

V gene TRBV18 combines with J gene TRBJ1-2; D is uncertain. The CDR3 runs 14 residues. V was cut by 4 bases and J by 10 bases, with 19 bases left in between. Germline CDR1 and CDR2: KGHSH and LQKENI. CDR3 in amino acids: CASSQNTDGSDYTF. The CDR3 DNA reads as TGTGCCAGCTCACAAAACACGGACGGGTCTGACTACACCTTC.

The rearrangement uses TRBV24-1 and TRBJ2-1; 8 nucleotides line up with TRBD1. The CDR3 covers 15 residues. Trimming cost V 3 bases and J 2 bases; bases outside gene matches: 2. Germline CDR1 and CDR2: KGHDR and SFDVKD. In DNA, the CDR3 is TGTGCCACCAGTGATGAGGACAGGGCCTACAATGAGCAGTTCTTC. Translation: CATSDEDRAYNEQFF.

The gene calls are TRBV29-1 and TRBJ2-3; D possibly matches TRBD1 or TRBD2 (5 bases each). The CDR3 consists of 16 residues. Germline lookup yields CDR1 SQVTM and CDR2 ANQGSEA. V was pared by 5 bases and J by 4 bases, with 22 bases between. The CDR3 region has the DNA TGCAGCGTTAATTCCTTGCCGGGACGCCAGGCAGATACGCAGTATTTT. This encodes CSVNSLPGRQADTQYF.

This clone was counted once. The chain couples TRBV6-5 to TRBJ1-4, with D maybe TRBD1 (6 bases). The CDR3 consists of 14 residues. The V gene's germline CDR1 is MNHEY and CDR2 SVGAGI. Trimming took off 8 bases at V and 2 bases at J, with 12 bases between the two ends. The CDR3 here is CASVKGGTNEKLFF. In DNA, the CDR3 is TGTGCCAGCGTTAAGGGGGGTACTAATGAAAAACTGTTTTTT.

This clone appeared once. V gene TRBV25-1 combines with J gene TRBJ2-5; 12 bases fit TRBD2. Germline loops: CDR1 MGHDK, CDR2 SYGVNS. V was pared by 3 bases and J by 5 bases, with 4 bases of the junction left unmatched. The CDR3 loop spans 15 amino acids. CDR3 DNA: TGTGCCAGCAGTGAGACTAGCGGGAGCGGGGAGACCCAGTACTTC. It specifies CASSETSGSGETQYF. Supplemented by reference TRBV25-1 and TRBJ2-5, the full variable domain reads EADIYQTPRYLVIGTGKKITLECSQTMGHDKMYWYQQDPGMELHLIHYSYGVNSTEKGDLSSESTVSRIRTEHFPLTLESARPSHTSQYLCASSETSGSGETQYFGPGTRLLVL.

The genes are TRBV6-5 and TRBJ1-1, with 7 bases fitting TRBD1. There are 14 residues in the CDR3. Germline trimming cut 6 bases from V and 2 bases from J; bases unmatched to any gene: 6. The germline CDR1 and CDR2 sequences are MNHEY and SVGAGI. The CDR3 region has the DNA TGTGCCAGCAGGGTGACAGGGCTAAACACTGAAGCTTTCTTT. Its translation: CASRVTGLNTEAFF.

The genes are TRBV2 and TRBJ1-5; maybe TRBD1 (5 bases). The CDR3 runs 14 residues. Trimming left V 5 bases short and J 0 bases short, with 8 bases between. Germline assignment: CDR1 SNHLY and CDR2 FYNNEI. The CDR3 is CASSSQGSNQPQHF. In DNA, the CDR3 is TGTGCCAGCAGTAGCCAGGGTAGCAATCAGCCCCAGCATTTT.

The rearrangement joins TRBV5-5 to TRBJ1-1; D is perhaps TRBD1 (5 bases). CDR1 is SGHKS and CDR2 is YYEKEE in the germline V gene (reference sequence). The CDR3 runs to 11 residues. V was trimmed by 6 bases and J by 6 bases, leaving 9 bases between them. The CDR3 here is CASTPGPEAFF. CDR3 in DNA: TGTGCCAGCACCCCGGGACCTGAAGCTTTCTTT.

The CDR3 sequence: CASSSPDTQYF. The CDR3 DNA sequence: TGTGCCAGCAGTTCCCCAGATACGCAGTATTTT. V gene TRBV6-5 combines with J gene TRBJ2-3; D is unresolved. V was cut by 4 bases and J by 4 bases, with 3 bases left in between. Germline V gene data show CDR1 as MNHEY and CDR2 as SVGAGI. The CDR3 is made up of 11 amino acids.

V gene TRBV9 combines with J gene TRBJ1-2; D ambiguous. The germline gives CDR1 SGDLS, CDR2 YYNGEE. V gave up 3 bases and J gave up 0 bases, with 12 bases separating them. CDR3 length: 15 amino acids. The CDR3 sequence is CASSAWGFPNYGYTF. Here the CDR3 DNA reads TGTGCCAGCAGCGCCTGGGGATTTCCTAACTATGGCTACACCTTC.